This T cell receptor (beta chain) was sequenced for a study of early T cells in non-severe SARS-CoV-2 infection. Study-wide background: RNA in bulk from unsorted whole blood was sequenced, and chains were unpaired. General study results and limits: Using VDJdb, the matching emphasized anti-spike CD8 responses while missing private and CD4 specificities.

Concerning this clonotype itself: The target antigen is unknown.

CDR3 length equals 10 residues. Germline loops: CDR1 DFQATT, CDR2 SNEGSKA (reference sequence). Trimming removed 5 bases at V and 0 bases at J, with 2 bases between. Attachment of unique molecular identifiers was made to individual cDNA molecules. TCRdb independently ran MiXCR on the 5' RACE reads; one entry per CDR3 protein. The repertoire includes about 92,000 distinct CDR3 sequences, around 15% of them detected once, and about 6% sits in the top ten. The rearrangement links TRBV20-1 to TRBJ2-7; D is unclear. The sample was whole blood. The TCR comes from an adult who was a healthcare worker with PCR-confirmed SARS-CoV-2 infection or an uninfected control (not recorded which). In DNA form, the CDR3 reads TGCAGTGCTGTCTCCTACGAGCAGTACTTC. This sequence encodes CSAVSYEQYF.